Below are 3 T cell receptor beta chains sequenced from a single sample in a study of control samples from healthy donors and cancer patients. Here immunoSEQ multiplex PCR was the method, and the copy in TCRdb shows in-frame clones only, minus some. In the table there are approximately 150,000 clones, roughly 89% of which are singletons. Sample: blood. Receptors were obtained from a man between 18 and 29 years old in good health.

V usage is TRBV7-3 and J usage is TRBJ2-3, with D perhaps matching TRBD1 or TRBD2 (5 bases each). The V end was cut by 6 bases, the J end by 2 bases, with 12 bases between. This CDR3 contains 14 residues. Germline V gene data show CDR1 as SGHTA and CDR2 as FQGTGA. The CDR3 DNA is TGTGCCAGCAGAGCCGGGACCGTCACAGATACGCAGTATTTT. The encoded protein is CASRAGTVTDTQYF. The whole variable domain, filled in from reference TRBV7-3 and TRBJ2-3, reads GAGVSQTPSNKVTEKGKYVELRCDPISGHTALYWYRQSLGQGPEFLIYFQGTGAADDSGLPNDRFFAVRPEGSVSTLKIQRTERGDSAVYLCASRAGTVTDTQYFGPGTRLTVL.

The CDR3 DNA reads TGTGCCAGTAGTCCCTCAGGGTACGGAAAACTGTTTTTT. Translating it yields CASSPSGYGKLFF. The gene calls are TRBV19 and TRBJ1-4; D possibly corresponds to TRBD1 (5 bases). This CDR3 has 13 residues. Germline loops: CDR1 LNHDA, CDR2 SQIVND (reference sequence). Trimming cost V 5 bases and J 10 bases, with 14 bases left between them. The variable domain in full, with the rest retrieved from reference TRBV19 and TRBJ1-4, is DGGITQSPKYLFRKEGQNVTLSCEQNLNHDAMYWYRQDPGQGLRLIYYSQIVNDFQKGDIAEGYSVSREKKESFPLTVTSAQKNPTAFYLCASSPSGYGKLFFGSGTQLSVL.

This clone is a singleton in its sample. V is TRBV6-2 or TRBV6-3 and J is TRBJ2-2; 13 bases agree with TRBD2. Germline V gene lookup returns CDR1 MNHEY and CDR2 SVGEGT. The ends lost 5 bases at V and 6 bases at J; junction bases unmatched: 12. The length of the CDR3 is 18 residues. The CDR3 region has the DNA TGTGCCAGCAGTAGTCCACTAGCGGGGGGGCCTATGGCCGGGGAGCTGTTTTTT. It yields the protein CASSSPLAGGPMAGELFF.